Below, one T cell receptor beta chain is given with its context. Its cognate antigen is unknown. The length of the CDR3 is 11 residues. CDR1 is GTSNPN and CDR2 is SVGIG in the germline V gene (reference sequence). Trimming left V 1 base short and J 8 bases short, with 6 bases between. The isolated RNA, all of it, was reverse transcribed, so expressed TCRB transcripts were what got sequenced. Assay: immunoSEQ multiplex PCR; the TCRdb copy retains only in-frame clones and omits some. In the table there are approximately 330,000 clones, 9.5% to 11% of which are singletons. The data originate from a study of beta chain features in type 1 diabetes. General study points: Sequencing from cDNA could over-represent high-TCR-expressing cells. The VDJ junctions of type 1 diabetes patients carried fewer insertions and more deletions.

The chain links TRBV30 to TRBJ2-1; no firm D call. The clonotype was recovered from a woman between 25 and 40 years old in good health. Specimen: naive CD4+ T cells from blood. The CDR3 bases are TGTGCCTGGAGTGGAAGCCATGAGCAGTTCTTC. Translated, it gives CAWSGSHEQFF. The full variable domain, with the rest looked up from reference TRBV30 and TRBJ2-1, is SQTIHQWPATLVQPVGSPLSLECTVEGTSNPNLYWYRQAAGRGLQLLFYSVGIGQISSEVPQNLSASRPQDRQFILSSKKLLLSDSGFYLCAWSGSHEQFFGPGTRLTVL.